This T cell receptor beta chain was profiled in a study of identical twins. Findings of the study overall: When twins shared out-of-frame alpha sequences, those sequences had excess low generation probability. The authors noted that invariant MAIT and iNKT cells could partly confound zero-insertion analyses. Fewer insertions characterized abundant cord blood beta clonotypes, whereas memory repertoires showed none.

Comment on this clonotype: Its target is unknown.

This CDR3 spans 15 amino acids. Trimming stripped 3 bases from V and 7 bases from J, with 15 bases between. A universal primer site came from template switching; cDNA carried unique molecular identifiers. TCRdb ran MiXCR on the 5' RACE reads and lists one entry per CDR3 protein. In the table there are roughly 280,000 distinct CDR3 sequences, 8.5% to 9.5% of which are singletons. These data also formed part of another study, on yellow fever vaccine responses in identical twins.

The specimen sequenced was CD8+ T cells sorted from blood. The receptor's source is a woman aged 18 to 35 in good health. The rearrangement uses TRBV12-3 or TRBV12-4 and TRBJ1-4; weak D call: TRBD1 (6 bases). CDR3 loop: CASSFLGGDGEKLFF. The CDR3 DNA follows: TGTGCCAGCAGTTTTTTGGGGGGCGATGGTGAAAAACTGTTTTTT.